This T cell receptor beta chain was profiled in a study of T cell responses to AZD1222 COVID-19 vaccine. General study results and limits: Regions 160-218 and 743-854 dominated among vaccine-associated CD4 TCRs spanning spike. Spike-specific TCR depth and breadth grew after two AZD1222 doses. The repertoires were collected only after the peak T cell response.

This clone was seen only a few times. What it binds is not known. Profiled with immunoSEQ multiplex PCR; TCRdb holds only in-frame clones, not every one. The sample includes fewer than 85,000 clones, around 86% seen only once; the top ten take more than 15%. The length of the CDR3 is 17 residues. With V trimmed by 2 bases and J by 4 bases, 10 bases remained unmatched. Germline CDR1 and CDR2: LGHDT and YNNKEL (reference sequence). The source was peripheral blood, collected 28 days after the second AZD1222 dose. The chain couples TRBV3-1 (or the pseudogene TRBV3-2) to TRBJ1-2; 10 bases fit TRBD1. The TCR originated in an adult who received the AZD1222 COVID-19 vaccine. CDR3 residues: CASSQKGDRGRGYGYTF. CDR3 sequence (DNA): TGTGCCAGCAGCCAAAAGGGCGACAGGGGGCGCGGCTATGGCTACACCTTC.